Listed below are T cell receptor beta chains from one sample, sequenced in a study of cytomegalovirus exposure and HLA in healthy donors. Assay: immunoSEQ multiplex PCR; the TCRdb copy retains only in-frame clones and omits some. The sample lists roughly 200,000 clones; approximately 88% were seen once. The sample taken for sequencing was PBMCs. The receptors come from a boy between 2 and 15 years old in good health and CMV-seronegative. Both conserved end residues are part of each CDR3. D genes are given only for firm matches. Not all rows give a size; the values are once, few, many and, for expanded clones, a class.

J: TRBJ2-2
D: -
V: TRBV19
size: -
CDR3: CASTPGHWGGELFF
DNA: TGTGCCAGTACCCCGGGACACTGGGGCGGGGAGCTGTTTTTT

J: TRBJ2-3
D: -
V: TRBV9
size: -
CDR3: CASSLLGPSTDTQYF
DNA: TGTGCCAGCAGCCTCCTGGGGCCTAGCACAGATACGCAGTATTTT

J: TRBJ1-3
D: -
V: TRBV2
size: -
CDR3: CASSEIQASGNTIYF
DNA: TGTGCCAGCAGTGAAATTCAGGCCTCTGGAAACACCATATATTTT

J: TRBJ2-5
D: -
V: TRBV27
size: -
CDR3: CASSSLLSPQETQYF
DNA: TGTGCCAGCAGTTCCCTCCTAAGCCCTCAAGAGACCCAGTACTTC

J: TRBJ2-7
D: TRBD1
V: TRBV28
size: -
CDR3: CASNAQGASSYEQYF
DNA: TGTGCCAGCAATGCGCAGGGGGCGAGCTCCTACGAGCAGTACTTC

J: TRBJ2-5
D: -
V: TRBV9
size: -
CDR3: CASSVGPQETQYF
DNA: TGTGCCAGCAGCGTAGGGCCGCAAGAGACCCAGTACTTC

J: TRBJ1-4
D: TRBD1
V: TRBV23-1
size: -
CDR3: CASSQAQGATTNEKLFF
DNA: TGCGCCAGCAGTCAAGCGCAGGGGGCAACAACTAATGAAAAACTGTTTTTT

J: TRBJ2-1
D: -
V: TRBV7-9
size: once
CDR3: CASSYPSARQDNEQFF
DNA: TGTGCCAGCAGCTATCCAAGTGCTCGACAGGACAATGAGCAGTTCTTC

J: TRBJ2-5
D: -
V: TRBV7-9
size: few
CDR3: CASSLADSLETQYF
DNA: TGTGCCAGCAGCTTAGCTGACAGTTTAGAGACCCAGTACTTC

J: TRBJ2-5
D: -
V: TRBV7-2
size: -
CDR3: CASSFTPGEQYF
DNA: TGTGCCAGCAGCTTCACACCTGGGGAGCAGTACTTC

J: TRBJ2-6
D: -
V: TRBV6-1
size: -
CDR3: CASSEKGHSGANVLTF
DNA: TGTGCCAGCAGTGAAAAGGGACACTCTGGGGCCAACGTCCTGACTTTC

J: TRBJ2-5
D: -
V: TRBV6-4
size: -
CDR3: CASSEGRTHQETQYF
DNA: TGTGCCAGCAGCGAGGGCCGTACCCACCAAGAGACCCAGTACTTC

J: TRBJ1-4
D: -
V: TRBV5-1
size: once
CDR3: CASNLGGATNEKLFF
DNA: TGCGCCAGCAACCTCGGCGGAGCAACTAATGAAAAACTGTTTTTT

J: TRBJ2-7
D: TRBD1
V: TRBV5-8
size: once
CDR3: CASRQGVSYEQYF
DNA: TGTGCCAGTAGACAGGGGGTCTCCTACGAGCAGTACTTC

J: TRBJ1-2
D: -
V: TRBV13
size: -
CDR3: CASSLAGGPGGYTF
DNA: TGTGCCAGCAGCCTCGCCGGGGGGCCAGGGGGCTACACCTTC

J: TRBJ2-1
D: TRBD2
V: TRBV6-5
size: -
CDR3: CASSYSLAGKYNEQFF
DNA: TGTGCCAGCAGTTACTCACTAGCGGGGAAATACAATGAGCAGTTCTTC

J: TRBJ2-7
D: TRBD1
V: TRBV5-1
size: few
CDR3: CASSLEGTGSSYEQYF
DNA: TGCGCCAGCAGCTTGGAGGGGACAGGGAGCTCCTACGAGCAGTACTTC

J: TRBJ2-7
D: TRBD2
V: TRBV5-6
size: few
CDR3: CASSLAGTSAYYEQYF
DNA: TGTGCCAGCAGCTTGGCCGGTACTAGCGCCTACTACGAGCAGTACTTC

J: TRBJ2-7
D: TRBD2
V: TRBV7-8
size: -
CDR3: CASSPGRGNYYEQYF
DNA: TGTGCCAGCAGCCCCGGGAGGGGCAACTATTACGAGCAGTACTTC

J: TRBJ2-7
D: TRBD2
V: TRBV10-3
size: -
CDR3: CAISESSRAGGGDEQYF
DNA: TGTGCCATCAGTGAGTCGAGTCGAGCGGGGGGAGGTGACGAGCAGTACTTC

J: TRBJ2-5
D: TRBD2
V: TRBV2
size: once
CDR3: CASSERGTTDPPETQYF
DNA: TGTGCCAGCAGTGAGCGGGGGACTACGGACCCTCCGGAGACCCAGTACTTC

J: TRBJ1-1
D: TRBD1
V: TRBV2
size: -
CDR3: CASSEGAGGSTEAFF
DNA: TGTGCCAGCAGTGAAGGGGCAGGGGGGTCCACTGAAGCTTTCTTT

J: TRBJ2-2
D: -
V: TRBV9
size: -
CDR3: CASSAGTGELFF
DNA: TGTGCCAGCTCAGCGGGGACAGGGGAGCTGTTTTTT

J: TRBJ2-7
D: TRBD1
V: TRBV6-5
size: few
CDR3: CASSPFGTGFHEQYF
DNA: TGTGCCAGCAGTCCCTTCGGGACAGGGTTCCACGAGCAGTACTTC

J: TRBJ1-5
D: TRBD1
V: TRBV2
size: -
CDR3: CASSEVQGGQPQHF
DNA: TGTGCCAGCAGTGAAGTACAGGGGGGGCAGCCCCAGCATTTT

J: TRBJ1-1
D: -
V: TRBV4-1
size: -
CDR3: CASSHLKTRGIRNTEAFF
DNA: TGCGCCAGCAGCCACCTAAAAACCCGGGGGATCCGGAACACTGAAGCTTTCTTT